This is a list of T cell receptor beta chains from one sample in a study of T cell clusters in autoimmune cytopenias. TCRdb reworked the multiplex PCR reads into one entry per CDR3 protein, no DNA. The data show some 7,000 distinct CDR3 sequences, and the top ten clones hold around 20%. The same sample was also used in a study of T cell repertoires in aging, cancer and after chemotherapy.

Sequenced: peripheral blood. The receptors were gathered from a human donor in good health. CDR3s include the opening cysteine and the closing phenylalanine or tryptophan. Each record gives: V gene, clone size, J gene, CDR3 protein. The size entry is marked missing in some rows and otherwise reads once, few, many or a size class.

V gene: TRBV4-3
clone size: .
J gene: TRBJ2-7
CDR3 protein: CASSQDRGYEQYF

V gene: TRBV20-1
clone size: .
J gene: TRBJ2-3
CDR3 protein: CSARLPGLAGGLRTDTQYF

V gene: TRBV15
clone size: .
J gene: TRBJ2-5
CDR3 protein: CATSTIAGLPGETQYF

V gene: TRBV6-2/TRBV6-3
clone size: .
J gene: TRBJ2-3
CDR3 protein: CAVQRSGLDTQYF

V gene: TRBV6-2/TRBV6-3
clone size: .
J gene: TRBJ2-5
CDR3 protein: CASGLAGDQQETQYF

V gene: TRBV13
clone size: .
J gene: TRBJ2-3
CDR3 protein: CASSYQRGRADTQYF

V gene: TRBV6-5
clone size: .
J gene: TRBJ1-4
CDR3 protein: CASSHGVTNEKLFF

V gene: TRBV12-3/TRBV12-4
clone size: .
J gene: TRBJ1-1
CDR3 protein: CAISEGRGNTEAFF

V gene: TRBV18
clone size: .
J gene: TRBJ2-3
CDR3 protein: CASHRGQSPDTQYF

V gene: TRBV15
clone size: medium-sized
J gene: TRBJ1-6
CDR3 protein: CATTPGLGSNSPLHF

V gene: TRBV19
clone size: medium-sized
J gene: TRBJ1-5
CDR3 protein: CASTGYTGTGQPQHF

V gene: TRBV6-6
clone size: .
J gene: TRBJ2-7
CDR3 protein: CASSLQGTGASEQYF

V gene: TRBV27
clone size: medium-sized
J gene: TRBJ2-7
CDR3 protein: CASSGPLFEQYF

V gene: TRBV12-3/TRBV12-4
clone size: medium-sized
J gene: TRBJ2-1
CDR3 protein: CASSFGGGERQFF

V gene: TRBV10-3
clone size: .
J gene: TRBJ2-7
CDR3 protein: CAIGQGGDEQYF

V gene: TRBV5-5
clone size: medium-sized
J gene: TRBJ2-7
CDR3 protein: CASSVSYEQYF

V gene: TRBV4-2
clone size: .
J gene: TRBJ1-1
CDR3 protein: CASSQPRTGGTEAFF

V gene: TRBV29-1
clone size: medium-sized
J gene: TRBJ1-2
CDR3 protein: CSVGQGAGYGYTF

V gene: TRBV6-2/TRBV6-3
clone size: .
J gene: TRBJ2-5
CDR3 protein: CASSYRGQIRATQYF

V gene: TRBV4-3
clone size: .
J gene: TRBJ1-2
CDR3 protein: CASSQGLFPNYGYTF

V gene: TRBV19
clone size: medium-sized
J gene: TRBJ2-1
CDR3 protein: CASTDDNEQFF

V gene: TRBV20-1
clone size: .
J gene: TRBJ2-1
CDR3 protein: CSARLAPTSEQFF

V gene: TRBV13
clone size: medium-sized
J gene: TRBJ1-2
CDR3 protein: CASSLTDNYGYTF

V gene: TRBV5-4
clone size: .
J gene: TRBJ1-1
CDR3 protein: CASSSPTDTEAFF

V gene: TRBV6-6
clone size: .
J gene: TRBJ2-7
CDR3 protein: CASSGGPAEQYF

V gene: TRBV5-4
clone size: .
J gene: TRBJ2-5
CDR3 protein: CASSFGSLPSLETQYF

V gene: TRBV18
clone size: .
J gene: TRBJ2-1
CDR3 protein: CASSPLGTYNEQFF